This is a list of T cell receptor beta chains from one sample in a study of technical replicates of blood from several donors. TCRdb keeps only in-frame clones here, not all; method: immunoSEQ multiplex PCR. The sample holds about 63,000 clones, around 90% seen once. Sequenced material: PBMCs. These receptor sequences come from a human donor in good health. Some clones in this sample may be carry-over from other donors' samples. The CDR3 runs from the conserved cysteine through the conserved F or W. D genes are given only for firm matches. Clone size, where shown, is once, few, many, or a class for clones that have expanded.

d_call: TRBD1
v_call: TRBV7-2
j_call: TRBJ2-2
clone_size: -
cdr3_nt: TGTGCCAGCAGCTTAGGAGGGACAGGGATAAACACCGGGGAGCTGTTTTTT
cdr3_aa: CASSLGGTGINTGELFF

d_call: TRBD1
v_call: TRBV7-8
j_call: TRBJ1-2
clone_size: -
cdr3_nt: TGTGCCAGCAGCATAGGACAGGGCTGGGGCTACACCTTC
cdr3_aa: CASSIGQGWGYTF

d_call: -
v_call: TRBV5-1
j_call: TRBJ1-1
clone_size: -
cdr3_nt: TGCGCCAGCAGCTCAACAGGGAACACTGAAGCTTTCTTT
cdr3_aa: CASSSTGNTEAFF

d_call: TRBD2
v_call: TRBV5-1
j_call: TRBJ2-5
clone_size: -
cdr3_nt: TGCGCCAGCAGCTTGGCTAGCGGGGGGGCCTCAGAGACCCAGTACTTC
cdr3_aa: CASSLASGGASETQYF

d_call: -
v_call: TRBV5-8
j_call: TRBJ1-1
clone_size: many
cdr3_nt: TGTGCCAGCAGCTTAATTGCAGGGACTGAAGCTTTCTTT
cdr3_aa: CASSLIAGTEAFF

d_call: -
v_call: TRBV11-3
j_call: TRBJ2-3
clone_size: -
cdr3_nt: TGTGCCAGCAGCTTAGTGGCCACAGATACGCAGTATTTT
cdr3_aa: CASSLVATDTQYF

d_call: -
v_call: TRBV5-1
j_call: TRBJ1-3
clone_size: -
cdr3_nt: TGCGCCAGCAGCGAGGGAAGCCCTGGAAACACCATATATTTT
cdr3_aa: CASSEGSPGNTIYF

d_call: -
v_call: TRBV11-2
j_call: TRBJ2-7
clone_size: -
cdr3_nt: TGTGCCAGCAGCTTCTTTCACGAGCAGTACTTC
cdr3_aa: CASSFFHEQYF

d_call: TRBD1
v_call: TRBV11-2
j_call: TRBJ1-2
clone_size: -
cdr3_nt: TGTGCCAGCAGCCCGAGGACAGGGGTGGGCTATGGCTACACCTTC
cdr3_aa: CASSPRTGVGYGYTF

d_call: -
v_call: TRBV2
j_call: TRBJ2-2
clone_size: few
cdr3_nt: TGTGCCAGCAGTACTAGACAAACCGGGGAGCTGTTTTTT
cdr3_aa: CASSTRQTGELFF

d_call: TRBD2
v_call: TRBV4-3
j_call: TRBJ2-1
clone_size: -
cdr3_nt: TGCGCCAGCAGCCAAGATTGGGGACTAGCGGGGCCACACGCGTTCTTC
cdr3_aa: CASSQDWGLAGPHAFF

d_call: -
v_call: TRBV19
j_call: TRBJ1-5
clone_size: -
cdr3_nt: TGTGCCAGTACCATGGAGGGACGGTTTCAGCCCCAGCATTTT
cdr3_aa: CASTMEGRFQPQHF

d_call: TRBD2
v_call: TRBV5-1
j_call: TRBJ2-1
clone_size: -
cdr3_nt: TGCGCCAGCAGACTAGCGGGGGGCGACTACAATGAGCAGTTCTTC
cdr3_aa: CASRLAGGDYNEQFF

d_call: -
v_call: TRBV7-6
j_call: TRBJ1-2
clone_size: -
cdr3_nt: TGTGCCAGCAGCTTATCCGGGACATCCGGCCATAATGGCTACACCTTC
cdr3_aa: CASSLSGTSGHNGYTF

d_call: -
v_call: TRBV2
j_call: TRBJ2-7
clone_size: -
cdr3_nt: TGTGCCAGCAGTGATTGGACAGACTACGAGCAGTACTTC
cdr3_aa: CASSDWTDYEQYF

d_call: -
v_call: TRBV7-9
j_call: TRBJ2-1
clone_size: -
cdr3_nt: TGTGCCAGCAGCTTTTTAGCCACCCTAAACAATGAGCAGTTCTTC
cdr3_aa: CASSFLATLNNEQFF

d_call: TRBD1
v_call: TRBV7-8
j_call: TRBJ1-2
clone_size: -
cdr3_nt: TGTGCCAGCAGCGCTAGGACAGGGGTTCCCCCGATCTATGGCTACACCTTC
cdr3_aa: CASSARTGVPPIYGYTF

d_call: TRBD2
v_call: TRBV11-2
j_call: TRBJ2-1
clone_size: -
cdr3_nt: TGTGCCAGCAGCTCTCTGACTAGCGGGACCAACGACCTTAATGAGCAGTTCTTC
cdr3_aa: CASSSLTSGTNDLNEQFF

d_call: -
v_call: TRBV7-2
j_call: TRBJ1-2
clone_size: -
cdr3_nt: TGTGCCAGCAGCCCACAGGGTGCGGCTAACTATGGCTACACCTTC
cdr3_aa: CASSPQGAANYGYTF

d_call: -
v_call: TRBV7-9
j_call: TRBJ1-1
clone_size: -
cdr3_nt: TGTGCCAGCAGCCCGCGGGGCGGAATGAACACTGAAGCTTTCTTT
cdr3_aa: CASSPRGGMNTEAFF

d_call: -
v_call: TRBV10-2
j_call: TRBJ2-3
clone_size: -
cdr3_nt: TGCGCCAGCAGTGAGAGGGGCGTGGCGGAGACAGATACGCAGTATTTT
cdr3_aa: CASSERGVAETDTQYF

d_call: TRBD1
v_call: TRBV7-3
j_call: TRBJ2-1
clone_size: -
cdr3_nt: TGTGCCAGCAGCTTAATGGGGACAGGGAGGGGGGAACAGTTCTTC
cdr3_aa: CASSLMGTGRGEQFF

d_call: TRBD2
v_call: TRBV30
j_call: TRBJ2-3
clone_size: -
cdr3_nt: TGTGCCTGGAACGGGGGGGGAGATACGCAGTATTTT
cdr3_aa: CAWNGGGDTQYF

d_call: TRBD2
v_call: TRBV2
j_call: TRBJ2-2
clone_size: -
cdr3_nt: TGTGCCAGCAGTGGTCCTAGCGGGGGTAACACCGGGGAGCTGTTTTTT
cdr3_aa: CASSGPSGGNTGELFF

d_call: -
v_call: TRBV5-1
j_call: TRBJ1-2
clone_size: -
cdr3_nt: TGCGCCAGCAGCTTTGGAGGGGTCGGCTATGGCTACACCTTC
cdr3_aa: CASSFGGVGYGYTF

d_call: TRBD2
v_call: TRBV7-2
j_call: TRBJ2-1
clone_size: -
cdr3_nt: TGTGCCAGCAGCTTTACGGTAGCGGGAGGTTACAATGAGCAGTTCTTC
cdr3_aa: CASSFTVAGGYNEQFF

d_call: -
v_call: TRBV4-3
j_call: TRBJ2-7
clone_size: few
cdr3_nt: TGCGCCAGCAGCCAAGATTGGTCCAGAAACTACGAGCAGTACTTC
cdr3_aa: CASSQDWSRNYEQYF

d_call: TRBD1
v_call: TRBV7-9
j_call: TRBJ2-7
clone_size: few
cdr3_nt: TGTGCCAGCAGCTTAGTTTTGACAGGGGGCACCTACGAGCAGTACTTC
cdr3_aa: CASSLVLTGGTYEQYF

d_call: -
v_call: TRBV30
j_call: TRBJ2-7
clone_size: -
cdr3_nt: TGTGCCTGGAGTGATGGTAGCTCCTACGAGCAGTACTTC
cdr3_aa: CAWSDGSSYEQYF

d_call: -
v_call: TRBV21-1
j_call: TRBJ1-1
clone_size: few
cdr3_nt: TGTGCCAGCAGCAAAGTTTCGCAGGGTATATTCGGGAACACTGAAGCTTTCTTT
cdr3_aa: CASSKVSQGIFGNTEAFF

d_call: TRBD1
v_call: TRBV5-1
j_call: TRBJ1-2
clone_size: -
cdr3_nt: TGCGCCAGCAGCTTGGAGGGGGCCCACTATGGCTACACCTTC
cdr3_aa: CASSLEGAHYGYTF

d_call: TRBD2
v_call: TRBV7-2
j_call: TRBJ2-7
clone_size: -
cdr3_nt: TGTGCCAGCAGCGGGCTAGCGGGCCTCCAATACGAGCAGTACTTC
cdr3_aa: CASSGLAGLQYEQYF

d_call: -
v_call: TRBV7-9
j_call: TRBJ1-1
clone_size: -
cdr3_nt: TGTGCCAGCAGCCCGCCCAAGGGACAACAGAACACTGAAGCTTTCTTT
cdr3_aa: CASSPPKGQQNTEAFF

d_call: -
v_call: TRBV16
j_call: TRBJ1-2
clone_size: -
cdr3_nt: TGTGCCAGCAGCCAAAGGGCGGGTAGTGACTATGGCTACACCTTC
cdr3_aa: CASSQRAGSDYGYTF

d_call: -
v_call: TRBV12-2
j_call: TRBJ2-3
clone_size: -
cdr3_nt: TGTGCAAGTCGCTGGACAGGGGGTTTCGCAGATACGCAGTATTTT
cdr3_aa: CASRWTGGFADTQYF

d_call: -
v_call: TRBV30
j_call: TRBJ1-1
clone_size: -
cdr3_nt: TGTGCCTGGAGGGAAACTCAGCGGGACTTTTTCTTT
cdr3_aa: CAWRETQRDFFF

d_call: TRBD1
v_call: TRBV9
j_call: TRBJ2-7
clone_size: -
cdr3_nt: TGTGCCAGCAGCGTAGGGACAGGGGGATTTAATTTCTACGAGCAGTACTTC
cdr3_aa: CASSVGTGGFNFYEQYF

d_call: -
v_call: TRBV5-1
j_call: TRBJ2-5
clone_size: -
cdr3_nt: TGCGCCAGCAGCTTGAAAGTAGCGGAGGGAGGTCCGGAGACCCAGTACTTC
cdr3_aa: CASSLKVAEGGPETQYF

d_call: TRBD2
v_call: TRBV4-1
j_call: TRBJ2-3
clone_size: large
cdr3_nt: TGCGCCAGCAGCCCGCTAGCGGGGGAGGATACGCAGTATTTT
cdr3_aa: CASSPLAGEDTQYF

d_call: -
v_call: TRBV4-1
j_call: TRBJ1-1
clone_size: few
cdr3_nt: TGCGCCAGCAGCCAAAAAACACAGGGAATCACTGAAGCTTTCTTT
cdr3_aa: CASSQKTQGITEAFF

d_call: TRBD1
v_call: TRBV7-3
j_call: TRBJ2-3
clone_size: -
cdr3_nt: TGTGCCAGCAGCTTGCGGGCAGGGGGCCTTACAGATACGCAGTATTTT
cdr3_aa: CASSLRAGGLTDTQYF

d_call: -
v_call: TRBV2
j_call: TRBJ1-5
clone_size: few
cdr3_nt: TGTGCCAGCAGTGAAGCAGAGGGTTATGGGCCCCAGCATTTT
cdr3_aa: CASSEAEGYGPQHF

d_call: TRBD2
v_call: TRBV4-3
j_call: TRBJ2-1
clone_size: -
cdr3_nt: TGCGCCAGCAGCCAAGATGGCCGGGAGGGTTACAATGAGCAGTTCTTC
cdr3_aa: CASSQDGREGYNEQFF

d_call: -
v_call: TRBV29-1
j_call: TRBJ2-1
clone_size: -
cdr3_nt: TGCAGCGCCCTATCGGGGTTTGAAAGCGAGCAGTTCTTC
cdr3_aa: CSALSGFESEQFF

d_call: TRBD2
v_call: TRBV30
j_call: TRBJ2-3
clone_size: -
cdr3_nt: TGTGCCTGGACCCCAGGCGGGAGGGCCTTCGTTGATACGCAGTATTTT
cdr3_aa: CAWTPGGRAFVDTQYF

d_call: -
v_call: TRBV20-1
j_call: TRBJ1-2
clone_size: few
cdr3_nt: TGCAGTGCTAGCTCAGGGTATGGCTACACCTTC
cdr3_aa: CSASSGYGYTF